This T cell receptor (beta chain) was sequenced in a study of cytomegalovirus exposure and HLA in healthy donors. Donors in the study were healthy people who gave bone marrow. In its sample, this clone was seen many times. The antigen is not known. Study-level points and caveats: Later analysis found that TCR beta chains associated with HLA were more clonally expanded than other, equally common chains. Beyond CMV serostatus, there was no information to go on about immune exposure.

The CDR3 is made up of 16 amino acids. 13 Jbeta primers and 60 Vbeta primers were used for the PCR. Data came from immunoSEQ multiplex PCR; TCRdb stores just in-frame clones and leaves some out. There are tens of thousands of clones in the sample; around 49% occur only once, and roughly 6.4% lies in the top ten. The sample taken for sequencing was PBMCs. The origin of this receptor is a woman between 40 and 50 years old in good health and CMV-seropositive. The V call is TRBV21-1, the J call TRBJ2-1; TRBD2, the D gene given by the table, was not confirmed from the DNA. TRBV21-1 is a pseudogene. The CDR3 spells CASSKLAGTSYNEQFF. The CDR3 DNA is TGTGCCAGCAGCAAACTAGCGGGGACATCCTACAATGAGCAGTTCTTC.